These 24 T cell receptor beta chains share one sample of origin, sequenced in a study of T cells in Graves' hyperthyroidism and ophthalmopathy. What was amplified from RNA transcripts were TCR beta CDR3 regions. Initially, a first-round RT-PCR of the TCR CDR3 employed the HTBI primer set. TCRdb re-derived calls from the multiplex PCR reads in MiXCR, one entry per CDR3 protein. The profile shows hundreds of thousands of distinct CDR3 sequences, roughly a third of them singletons. Sample: blood. The receptors shown here come from a woman between 40 and 55 years old with Graves' hyperthyroidism.

Many counts were recorded for this clonotype. This chain joins TRBV10-3 and TRBJ2-7; 8 bases fit TRBD2. Unmatched junction bases numbered 4, after V lost 2 bases and J lost 4 bases. Germline V CDR1 and CDR2: ENHRY, SYGVKD. The CDR3 contains 14 residues. The CDR3 sequence: CAISESGSSYEQYF. DNA of the CDR3: TGTGCCATCAGTGAGAGCGGGAGTTCTTACGAGCAGTACTTC.

At least ten counts were recorded for this clonotype. The gene calls are TRBV20-1 and TRBJ1-3, with D possibly being TRBD1 (5 bases). This CDR3 region has 15 residues. Germline CDR1 DFQATT, CDR2 SNEGSKA (reference sequence). DNA of the CDR3: TGCGGGGTTACCCCCGACAGTCTCTCTGGAAACACCATATATTTT. It codes for CGVTPDSLSGNTIYF.

Many counts were recorded for this clonotype. The genes are TRBV2 and TRBJ1-2; 8 bases align to TRBD1. The germline V gene has CDR1 SNHLY and CDR2 FYNNEI. The CDR3 length is 14 residues. The V segment lost 7 bases and the J segment 5 bases; nucleotides outside the gene matches: 9. The CDR3 nucleotides are TGTGCCAGCATCCGGGACAGGAATTCTTATGGCTACACCTTC. It codes for CASIRDRNSYGYTF. The whole variable domain, filled in from reference TRBV2 and TRBJ1-2, reads EPEVTQTPSHQVTQMGQEVILRCVPISNHLYFYWYRQILGQKVEFLVSFYNNEISEKSEIFDDQFSVERPDGSNFTLKIRSTKLEDSAMYFCASIRDRNSYGYTFGSGTRLTVV.

This clonotype has at least ten counts. The chain links TRBV14 to TRBJ2-7; D is possibly TRBD2 (6 bases). The CDR3 runs 15 residues. The V gene's germline CDR1 is SGHDN and CDR2 FVKESK. V lost 1 base to trimming and J lost 2 bases, with 12 bases between them. The CDR3 DNA reads as TGTGCCAGCAGCCAAGGCTTAGCGGTTACCTACGAGCAGTACTTC. Protein: CASSQGLAVTYEQYF.

The chain has TRBV25-1 and TRBJ2-6; tentative D call: TRBD1 (6 bases). The CDR3 extends over 16 amino acids. Germline values: CDR1 MGHDK, CDR2 SYGVNS. V lost 5 bases and J lost 1, with 12 bases in between. The CDR3 DNA reads TGTGCCAGCAGTTCCCCCACAGGGTCTGGGGCCAACGTCCTGACTTTC. Protein: CASSSPTGSGANVLTF.

This rearrangement joins TRBV12-3 or TRBV12-4 to TRBJ1-2; 9 nucleotides line up with TRBD1. The CDR3 is 16 residues long. With 5 bases clipped from V and 2 bases from J, the junction kept 9 bases outside the gene matches. CDR3 residues: CASSPHEDRGNYGYTF. For the CDR3, the DNA is TGTGCCAGCAGTCCCCACGAGGACAGGGGAAACTATGGCTACACCTTC.

A note on this clonotype: A junction end diverges from the germline sequence, so it may reflect a read error. The chain uses TRBV6-5 and TRBJ1-4; D is undetermined. This CDR3 contains 14 residues. Per germline, CDR1 MNHEY and CDR2 SVGAGI. CDR3 residues: CAISYSGVNEKLFF. Here the CDR3 DNA reads TGTGCCATCAGTTACTCTGGGGTTAATGAAAAACTGTTTTTT.

This chain uses TRBV2 with TRBJ2-2, with D perhaps matching TRBD2 (5 bases). Germline CDR1 and CDR2: SNHLY and FYNNEI. Trimming took 2 bases from V and 8 from J, leaving 6 bases between them. This CDR3 comprises 12 residues. The CDR3 region has the DNA TGTGCCAGCAGTGAATTAGCGGGGGAGCTGTTTTTT. It translates to CASSELAGELFF. Looking up the rest from reference TRBV2 and TRBJ2-2 gives the full variable domain: EPEVTQTPSHQVTQMGQEVILRCVPISNHLYFYWYRQILGQKVEFLVSFYNNEISEKSEIFDDQFSVERPDGSNFTLKIRSTKLEDSAMYFCASSELAGELFFGEGSRLTVL.

About this clonotype: One end of the junction varies from germline; a read error may be responsible. The chain has TRBV19 and TRBJ1-1; unclear D gene. Germline V CDR1 and CDR2: LNHDA, SQIVND (reference sequence). The CDR3 has 15 amino acids. This CDR3 reads CASLVGGIGSTEALF. The CDR3 nucleotides read TGTGCCAGTCTAGTAGGAGGGATTGGTAGTACTGAAGCTCTCTTT.

The genes are TRBV5-1 and TRBJ2-2; D could derive from TRBD1 or TRBD2 (6 bases each). This CDR3 is built from 16 residues. The germline V gene has CDR1 SGHRS and CDR2 YFSETQ. The V gene lost 0 bases and the J gene lost 4 bases, with 13 bases spanning the gap. CDR3 sequence: CASSLVLGGGTGELFF. For the CDR3, the DNA is TGCGCCAGCAGCTTGGTACTGGGGGGCGGCACCGGGGAGCTGTTTTTT.

This clonotype was detected ten times or more. The chain is built from TRBV7-3 and TRBJ1-2, with 10 nucleotides matching TRBD1. Germline V lookup: CDR1 SGHTA, CDR2 FQGTGA. The junction had 9 bases not matched to a gene; V was cut back by 5 bases and J by 6 bases. The CDR3 is 15 residues long. CDR3 in amino acids: CASSPTGQGSDGYTF. Here the CDR3 DNA reads TGTGCCAGCAGCCCAACGGGACAGGGGAGCGATGGCTACACCTTC.

This clonotype was seen at least ten times. J is TRBJ2-5 and V is TRBV20-1; TRBD2 might be the D (6 bases). The CDR3 extends over 13 amino acids. Trimming took 5 bases from V and 2 from J, leaving 12 bases between them. Germline V lookup: CDR1 DFQATT, CDR2 SNEGSKA (reference sequence). CDR3 region: CSARIAEQETQYF. DNA of the CDR3: TGCAGTGCTCGGATAGCGGAACAAGAGACCCAGTACTTC.

The V call is TRBV7-2, the J call TRBJ1-5; D unresolved. The CDR3 extends over 13 amino acids. V shed 4 bases and J shed 4 bases, with 8 bases lying between them. CDR1 SGHTA and CDR2 FQGNSA come from the germline V gene. CDR3 region: CASSWVGNQPQHF. The CDR3, as DNA: TGTGCCAGCAGCTGGGTGGGGAATCAGCCCCAGCATTTT.

This clonotype came up many times. The chain has TRBV13 and TRBJ2-5; the D is unclear. This CDR3 contains 13 residues. Germline values: CDR1 PRHDT, CDR2 FYEKMQ (reference sequence). V lost 1 base, J lost 6 bases, and 9 bases lay in between. The CDR3, as DNA: TGTGCCAGCAGCTTAGCCCCCGAAAAGACCCAGTACTTC. Its translation: CASSLAPEKTQYF.

The chain is built from TRBV10-3 and TRBJ2-7; a possible D gene is TRBD1 (5 bases). Germline CDR1 and CDR2: ENHRY and SYGVKD. The CDR3 totals 13 residues. V shed 6 bases and J shed 4 bases, with 13 bases lying between them. The CDR3 DNA reads as TGTGCCATCAGACTACAGGACGGGTACGAGCAGTACTTC. It translates to CAIRLQDGYEQYF.

The V and J genes are TRBV20-1 and TRBJ1-5; 9 nucleotides agree with TRBD1. V gave up 1 base and J gave up 7 bases; unmatched junction bases: 8. The CDR3 length is 15 residues. CDR1 is DFQATT and CDR2 is SNEGSKA in the germline V gene (reference sequence). In DNA, the CDR3 is TGCAGTGCTAGAGGGTTGGGGACAGGGTTCCAGCCCCAGCATTTT. This encodes CSARGLGTGFQPQHF.

This clonotype came up a few times. A read error may produce the germline difference seen at one junction end. V and J are TRBV5-1 and TRBJ1-1, with 8 bases identical to TRBD1. This CDR3 is built from 15 residues. From germline, CDR1 is SGHRS and CDR2 YFSETQ. CDR3 in amino acids: CASSSSGQANTEAFF. As DNA, the CDR3 is TGTGCCAGCAGTTCCTCGGGACAGGCGAACACTGAAGCTTTCTTT.

V is TRBV6-6 and J is TRBJ2-5; D tentatively fits TRBD1 or TRBD2 (5 bases each). The CDR3 contains 12 residues. The germline V gene encodes CDR1 MNHNY and CDR2 SVGAGI (reference sequence). V lost 6 bases, J lost 9 bases, and 14 bases lay in between. This CDR3 is CASSPGPRAQYF. The CDR3 bases are TGTGCCAGCAGCCCGGGACCCAGGGCCCAGTACTTC.

This clonotype came up a few times. This chain joins TRBV5-1 and TRBJ1-6, with 8 bases identical to TRBD1. Per the germline V gene, CDR1 is SGHRS and CDR2 is YFSETQ. Losses at the gene ends were 4 bases for V and 8 bases for J; bases not matched to a gene: 5. The CDR3 spans 14 residues. The CDR3 protein is CASSPQGADSPLHF. The DNA of the CDR3 is TGCGCCAGCAGCCCCCAGGGGGCTGATTCACCCCTCCACTTT.

There are a few counts of this clonotype. This chain joins TRBV10-3 and TRBJ2-2; 8 nucleotides line up with TRBD1. Per germline, CDR1 ENHRY and CDR2 SYGVKD. Trimming took 6 bases from V and 7 from J; bases not matched to a gene: 7. The CDR3 is 14 amino acids. CDR3 coding DNA: TGTGCCATCAGAGGGGTGGACAGGGACGGGGAGCTGTTTTTT. Encoded protein: CAIRGVDRDGELFF.

J is TRBJ2-7 and V is TRBV20-1; D gene uncertain. Trimming stripped 1 base from V and 3 bases from J, with 10 bases between. The germline CDR1 and CDR2 sequences are DFQATT and SNEGSKA (reference sequence). The CDR3 contains 13 residues. CDR3 sequence (DNA): TGCAGTGCTAGAGCGGATTACTTCTACGAGCAGTACTTC. The encoded protein is CSARADYFYEQYF.

This clonotype came up many times. The V gene is TRBV6-5, the J gene TRBJ1-1, with 7 bases aligning to TRBD1. V was clipped by 6 bases and J by 6 bases; unmatched bases: 7. The CDR3 sequence is 13 residues long. CDR1 and CDR2 (germline): MNHEY, SVGAGI. CDR3 sequence (DNA): TGTGCCAGCAGCCTCCGACAGGGCGCTGAAGCTTTCTTT. Amino acids: CASSLRQGAEAFF.

The sample holds many counts of this clonotype. The chain is built from TRBV5-1 and TRBJ1-1, with TRBD1 matching over 7 bases. The CDR3 extends over 15 amino acids. J was trimmed by 1 base and V by 3 bases; bases with no gene match: 6. The germline CDR1 and CDR2 sequences are SGHRS and YFSETQ. CDR3 in DNA: TGCGCCAGCAGCTGGACCGGACAGGAGAACACTGAAGCTTTCTTT. Residues: CASSWTGQENTEAFF.

The chain uses TRBV14 and TRBJ2-1; tentative D call: TRBD2 (6 bases). CDR1 and CDR2 from the germline V gene are SGHDN and FVKESK. V lost 1 base, J lost 10 bases, and 11 bases lay in between. This CDR3 has 13 residues. The CDR3 coding sequence is TGTGCCAGCAGCCAAGTCCACCGGGGGGAGCAGTTCTTC. The encoded protein is CASSQVHRGEQFF.